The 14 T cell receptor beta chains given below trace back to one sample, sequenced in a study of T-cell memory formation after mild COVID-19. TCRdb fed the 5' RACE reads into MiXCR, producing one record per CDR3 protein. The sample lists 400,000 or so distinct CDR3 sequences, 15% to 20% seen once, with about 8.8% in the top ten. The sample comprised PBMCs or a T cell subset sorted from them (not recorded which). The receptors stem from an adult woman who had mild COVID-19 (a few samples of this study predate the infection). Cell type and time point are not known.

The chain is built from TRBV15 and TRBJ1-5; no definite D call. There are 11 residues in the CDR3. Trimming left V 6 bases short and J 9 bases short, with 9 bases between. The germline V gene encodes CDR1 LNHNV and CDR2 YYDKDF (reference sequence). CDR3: CATRATGPQHF. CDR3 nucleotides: TGTGCCACCAGGGCTACGGGGCCCCAGCATTTT.

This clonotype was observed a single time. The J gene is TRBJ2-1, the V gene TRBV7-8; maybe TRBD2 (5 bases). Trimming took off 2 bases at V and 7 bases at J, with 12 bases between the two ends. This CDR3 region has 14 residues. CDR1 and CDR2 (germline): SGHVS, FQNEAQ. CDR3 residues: CASSLYLALNEQFF. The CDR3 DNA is TGTGCCAGCAGCTTATACCTAGCTCTTAATGAGCAGTTCTTC.

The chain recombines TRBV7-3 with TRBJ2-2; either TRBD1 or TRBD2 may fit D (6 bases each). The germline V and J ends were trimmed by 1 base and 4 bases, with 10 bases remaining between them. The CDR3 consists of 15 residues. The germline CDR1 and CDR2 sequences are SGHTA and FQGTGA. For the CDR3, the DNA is TGTGCCAGCAGCTTAAGGGGGGCGTCCACCGGGGAGCTGTTTTTT. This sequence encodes CASSLRGASTGELFF.

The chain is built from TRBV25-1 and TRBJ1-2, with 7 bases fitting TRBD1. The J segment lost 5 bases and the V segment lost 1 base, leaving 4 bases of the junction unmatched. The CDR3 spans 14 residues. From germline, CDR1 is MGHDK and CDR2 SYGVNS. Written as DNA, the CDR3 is TGTGCCAGCAGTGAATCTCCCAGGGGGTATGGCTACACCTTC. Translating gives CASSESPRGYGYTF.

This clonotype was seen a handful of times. The CDR3 loop is CASSERRGAPYNEQFF. CDR3 coding DNA: TGTGCCAGCAGTGAACGCAGGGGCGCACCCTACAATGAGCAGTTCTTC. The gene calls are TRBV2 and TRBJ2-1; D is perhaps TRBD1 (6 bases). Germline CDR1 SNHLY, CDR2 FYNNEI. The V end was cut by 2 bases, the J end by 2 bases, with 13 bases between. CDR3 length: 16 residues.

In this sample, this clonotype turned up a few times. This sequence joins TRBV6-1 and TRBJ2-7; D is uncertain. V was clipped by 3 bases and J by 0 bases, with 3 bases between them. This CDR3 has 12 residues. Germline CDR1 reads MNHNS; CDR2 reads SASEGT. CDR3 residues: CASSDPSYEQYF. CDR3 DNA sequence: TGTGCCAGCAGTGACCCCTCCTACGAGCAGTACTTC.

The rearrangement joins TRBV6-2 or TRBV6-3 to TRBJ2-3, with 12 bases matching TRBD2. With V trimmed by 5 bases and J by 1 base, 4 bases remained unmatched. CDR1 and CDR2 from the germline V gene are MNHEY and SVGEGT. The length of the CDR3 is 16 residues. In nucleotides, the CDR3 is TGTGCCAGCAGTCGACTAGCGGGAGTCGGCACAGATACGCAGTATTTT. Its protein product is CASSRLAGVGTDTQYF.

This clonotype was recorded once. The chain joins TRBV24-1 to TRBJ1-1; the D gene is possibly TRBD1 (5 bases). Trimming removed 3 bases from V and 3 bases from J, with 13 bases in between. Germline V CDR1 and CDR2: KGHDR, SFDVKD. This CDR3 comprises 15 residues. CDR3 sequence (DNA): TGTGCCACCAGTGATCCGAGGGGAGGGGACACTGAAGCTTTCTTT. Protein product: CATSDPRGGDTEAFF.

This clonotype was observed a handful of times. The CDR3 loop reads CASSYSGQGVPYEQYF. The CDR3 bases are TGTGCCAGCAGTTACTCCGGCCAGGGGGTTCCCTACGAGCAGTACTTC. The chain uses TRBV6-5 and TRBJ2-7; TRBD1 matches at 7 bases. This CDR3 comprises 16 residues. Germline trimming cut 0 bases from V and 2 bases from J; bases unmatched to any gene: 7. In germline, CDR1 is MNHEY, CDR2 SVGAGI.

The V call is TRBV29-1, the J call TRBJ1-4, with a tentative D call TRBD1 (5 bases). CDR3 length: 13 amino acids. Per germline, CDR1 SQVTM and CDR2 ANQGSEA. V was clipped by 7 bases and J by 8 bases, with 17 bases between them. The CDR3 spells CSGRRRAREKLFF. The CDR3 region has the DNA TGCAGCGGCCGGCGCAGGGCGAGGGAAAAACTGTTTTTT. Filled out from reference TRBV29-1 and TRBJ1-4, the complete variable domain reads SAVISQKPSRDICQRGTSLTIQCQVDSQVTMMFWYRQQPGQSLTLIATANQGSEATYESGFVIDKFPISRPNLTFSTLTVSNMSPEDSSIYLCSGRRRAREKLFFGSGTQLSVL.

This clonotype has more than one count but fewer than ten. The CDR3, as DNA: TGCGCCAGCAGCTTGGCGGGACAGTATAATTCACCCCTCCACTTT. It encodes CASSLAGQYNSPLHF. This sequence joins TRBV5-1 and TRBJ1-6; 7 bases are a match to TRBD1. Trimming at V came to 0 bases and at J to 4 bases, leaving 1 base not matched to a gene. Germline CDR1 reads SGHRS; CDR2 reads YFSETQ. The CDR3 loop spans 15 amino acids.

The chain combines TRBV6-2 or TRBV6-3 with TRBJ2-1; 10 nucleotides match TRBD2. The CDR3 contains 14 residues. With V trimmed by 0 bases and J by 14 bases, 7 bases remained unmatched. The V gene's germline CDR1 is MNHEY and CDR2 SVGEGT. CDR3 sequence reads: CASSYSGASGREFF. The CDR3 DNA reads TGTGCCAGCAGTTACTCGGGCGCTAGCGGGAGAGAGTTCTTC.

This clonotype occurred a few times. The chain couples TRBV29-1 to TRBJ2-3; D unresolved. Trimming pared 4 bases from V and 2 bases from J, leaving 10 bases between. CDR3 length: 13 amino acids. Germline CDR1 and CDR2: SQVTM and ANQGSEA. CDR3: CSVARSATDTQYF. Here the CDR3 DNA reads TGCAGCGTTGCGAGGTCGGCCACAGATACGCAGTATTTT.

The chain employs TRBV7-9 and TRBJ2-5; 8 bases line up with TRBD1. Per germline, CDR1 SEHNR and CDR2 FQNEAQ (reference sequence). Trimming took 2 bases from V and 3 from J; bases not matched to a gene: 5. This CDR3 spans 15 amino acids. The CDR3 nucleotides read TGTGCCAGCAGCTTAAGTAACAGGGGGAAAGAGACCCAGTACTTC. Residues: CASSLSNRGKETQYF.